Shown below are 30 T cell receptor beta chains from a single sample sequenced in a study of control samples from healthy donors and cancer patients. Generated by immunoSEQ multiplex PCR, the TCRdb table keeps only in-frame clones and is missing some. The sample has about 410,000 clones; 90% are singletons. Specimen: PBMCs. The source is a man between 40 and 49 years old with head and neck cancer.

V is TRBV24-1 and J is TRBJ2-3, with TRBD2 matching over 7 bases. The trim removed 4 bases at V and 4 bases at J, leaving 4 bases unmatched. CDR1 KGHDR and CDR2 SFDVKD come from the germline V gene. The CDR3 consists of 14 residues. In DNA, the CDR3 is TGTGCCACCAGTGAGAGCGGGAAGTCAGATACGCAGTATTTT. This gives the protein CATSESGKSDTQYF.

As for this clone: Other DNA sequences in this specimen translate into the identical CDR3. The rearrangement links TRBV15 to TRBJ1-5, with D unclear. This CDR3 comprises 14 residues. V lost 0 bases to trimming and J lost 4 bases, with 7 bases between them. Germline lookup yields CDR1 LNHNV and CDR2 YYDKDF (reference sequence). The DNA of the CDR3 is TGTGCCACCAGCAGAGACAGCGGAAATCAGCCCCAGCATTTT. This encodes CATSRDSGNQPQHF.

This clone was seen only once. V is TRBV30 and J is TRBJ1-2, with 8 bases that match TRBD1. CDR1 GTSNPN and CDR2 SVGIG come from the germline V gene (reference sequence). The length of the CDR3 is 11 residues. V lost 4 bases, J lost 8 bases, and 3 bases stayed unmatched. The CDR3 region has the DNA TGTGCCTGGATGACAGGGGCAGGCTACACCTTC. Its translation is CAWMTGAGYTF.

The chain employs TRBV20-1 and TRBJ1-5; D not resolved. Per germline, CDR1 DFQATT and CDR2 SNEGSKA (reference sequence). The CDR3 extends over 13 amino acids. V was shortened by 3 bases and J by 3 bases, with 9 bases between the two germline ends. CDR3 nucleotides: TGCAGTGCTAGTTGGCAGCACAATCAGCCCCAGCATTTT. Protein sequence: CSASWQHNQPQHF.

This rearrangement joins TRBV5-4 to TRBJ2-1; weak D call: TRBD2 (6 bases). Deletions cut 4 bases from V and 8 bases from J, with 19 bases between. This CDR3 comprises 15 residues. CDR1 and CDR2 (germline): SGHNT, YYREEE (reference sequence). CDR3 sequence reads: CASSRMAGSIDEQFF. For the CDR3, the DNA is TGTGCCAGCAGCCGCATGGCGGGGTCTATCGATGAGCAGTTCTTC.

This chain links TRBV30 with TRBJ1-6, with 8 nucleotides matching TRBD1. V was pared by 4 bases and J by 0 bases, with 20 bases of the junction left unmatched. The CDR3 consists of 21 residues. The germline CDR1 and CDR2 sequences are GTSNPN and SVGIG (reference sequence). The CDR3 loop is CAWTAYPDGTGGSSYNSPLHF. For the CDR3, the DNA is TGTGCCTGGACGGCCTACCCCGATGGGACAGGCGGTAGCTCCTATAATTCACCCCTCCACTTT. Filled out from reference TRBV30 and TRBJ1-6, the complete variable domain reads SQTIHQWPATLVQPVGSPLSLECTVEGTSNPNLYWYRQAAGRGLQLLFYSVGIGQISSEVPQNLSASRPQDRQFILSSKKLLLSDSGFYLCAWTAYPDGTGGSSYNSPLHFGNGTRLTVT.

This chain links TRBV6-5 with TRBJ1-6, with 10 bases fitting TRBD1. The CDR3 has 15 residues. Unmatched junction bases numbered 2, after V lost 2 bases and J lost 7 bases. Germline values: CDR1 MNHEY, CDR2 SVGAGI. CDR3 sequence reads: CASSYGTGVNSPLHF. CDR3 in DNA: TGTGCCAGCAGTTACGGGACAGGGGTCAATTCACCCCTCCACTTT.

As for this clone: Other DNA variants within this sample encode the same CDR3. The V gene is TRBV11-2, the J gene TRBJ2-5; TRBD2 aligns across 9 bases. CDR1 SGHAT and CDR2 FQNNGV come from the germline V gene. The CDR3 has 16 amino acids. V lost 1 base and J lost 5; bases outside the gene matches: 8. Here the CDR3 reads CASSLGGRGGHETQYF. The CDR3 nucleotides are TGTGCCAGCAGCTTAGGCGGGCGGGGGGGTCACGAGACCCAGTACTTC.

Of note for this clone: At the DNA level, this CDR3 is encoded by other sequences in the same sample as well. The chain is built from TRBV27 and TRBJ1-5; TRBD1 is a possible D gene (5 bases). Germline V gene sequence: CDR1 MNHEY, CDR2 SMNVEV (reference sequence). The CDR3 consists of 15 residues. The ends were cut back, 3 bases at V and 2 bases at J, with 11 bases in the middle. This chain's CDR3 is CASSLGTGGNQPQHF. DNA of the CDR3: TGTGCCAGCAGTTTGGGGACGGGTGGCAATCAGCCCCAGCATTTT.

This clone was observed a handful of times. V usage is TRBV6-2 or TRBV6-3 and J usage is TRBJ2-1, with 11 bases aligning to TRBD2. There are 15 residues in the CDR3. V trimming: 4 bases; J trimming: 5 bases; junction bases outside the gene matches: 4. Germline V gene sequence: CDR1 MNHEY, CDR2 SVGEGT. The DNA for the CDR3 is TGTGCCAGCAGTTTAGCGGGGGGGAAGGACAATGAGCAGTTCTTC. Amino acids: CASSLAGGKDNEQFF.

This chain joins TRBV6-5 and TRBJ2-2; the match to TRBD1 covers 8 bases. The CDR3 runs 15 residues. Trimming at V came to 6 bases and at J to 0 bases, leaving 3 bases not matched to a gene. CDR1 is MNHEY and CDR2 is SVGAGI in the germline V gene. CDR3 residues: CASRRTGTNTGELFF. The CDR3 DNA reads as TGTGCCAGCAGGCGGACAGGGACGAACACCGGGGAGCTGTTTTTT.

This clone was seen once. This chain connects TRBV27 to TRBJ1-1; D possibly corresponds to TRBD1 (5 bases). Germline assignment: CDR1 MNHEY and CDR2 SMNVEV (reference sequence). This CDR3 has 15 amino acids. Trimming left V 8 bases short and J 0 bases short, with 16 bases between. DNA of the CDR3: TGTGCCAGCCACCGCTCGGGGCAATTGAACACTGAAGCTTTCTTT. Translation gives CASHRSGQLNTEAFF.

The chain couples TRBV6-5 to TRBJ2-7; 8 bases align to TRBD2. V lost 7 bases to trimming and J lost 1 base; unmatched junction nucleotides: 9. Germline V gene sequence: CDR1 MNHEY, CDR2 SVGAGI. The CDR3 runs to 15 residues. CDR3 amino acids: CASKGSGISSYEQYF. CDR3 sequence (DNA): TGTGCCAGCAAGGGTAGCGGGATATCGTCCTACGAGCAGTACTTC.

The gene calls are TRBV7-8 and TRBJ1-2, with TRBD1 as a possible D gene (5 bases). Trimming pared 3 bases from V and 0 bases from J, leaving 17 bases between. Germline values: CDR1 SGHVS, CDR2 FQNEAQ. The length of the CDR3 is 17 residues. The CDR3 spells CASSLGQRMLANYGYTF. DNA for the CDR3: TGTGCCAGCAGCTTGGGGCAGAGGATGTTAGCTAACTATGGCTACACCTTC.

The chain is built from TRBV16 and TRBJ1-6; D is uncertain. The V and J ends lost 0 bases and 5 bases respectively, with 11 bases between them. This CDR3 is 16 amino acids long. Germline CDR1 KGHSY, CDR2 FQNENV. The CDR3 DNA reads TGTGCCAGCAGCCAATCGGGCACAAGAAATAATTCACCCCTCCACTTT. It encodes CASSQSGTRNNSPLHF.

The chain joins TRBV7-2 to TRBJ2-7; TRBD2 matches at 7 bases. Trimming took 7 bases from V and 6 from J; bases not matched to a gene: 12. Germline values: CDR1 SGHTA, CDR2 FQGNSA. The CDR3 contains 14 residues. DNA for the CDR3: TGTGCCAGCATCCAGGGAGGGGAAAGGACCGAGCAGTACTTC. Residues: CASIQGGERTEQYF. Drawing the rest from reference TRBV7-2 and TRBJ2-7, the complete variable domain is GAGVSQSPSNKVTEKGKDVELRCDPISGHTALYWYRQSLGQGLEFLIYFQGNSAPDKSGLPSDRFSAERTGGSVSTLTIQRTQQEDSAVYLCASIQGGERTEQYFGPGTRLTVT.

The chain has TRBV5-8 and TRBJ2-3; TRBD2 agrees at 7 bases. Germline assignment: CDR1 SGHTS and CDR2 YDEGEE. J gave up 7 bases and V 4 bases, and 6 bases lay outside the gene matches. This CDR3 comprises 13 residues. The CDR3 coding sequence is TGTGCCAGCAGCCCAGGACTAGTACATACGCAGTATTTT. Translated: CASSPGLVHTQYF.

The gene calls are TRBV3-1 (or the pseudogene TRBV3-2) and TRBJ1-2; TRBD1 matches 9 bases. This CDR3 contains 15 residues. With V trimmed by 4 bases and J by 4 bases, 7 bases remained unmatched. Germline V lookup: CDR1 LGHDT, CDR2 YNNKEL (reference sequence). The DNA of the CDR3 is TGTGCCAGCAGCCCCGGGACAGGGACCATCTATGGCTACACCTTC. Its translation is CASSPGTGTIYGYTF.

The CDR3 loop reads CASSLDRGGQQYF. In DNA form, the CDR3 reads TGTGCCAGCAGCTTAGATAGGGGTGGGCAGCAGTACTTC. The rearrangement uses TRBV11-2 and TRBJ2-7; D is possibly TRBD1 (5 bases). This CDR3 is built from 13 residues. Deletions cut 0 bases from V and 8 bases from J, with 11 bases between. CDR1 is SGHAT, CDR2 FQNNGV, per germline. Full variable domain (outside the CDR3, taken from reference TRBV11-2 and TRBJ2-7): EAGVAQSPRYKIIEKRQSVAFWCNPISGHATLYWYQQILGQGPKLLIQFQNNGVVDDSQLPKDRFSAERLKGVDSTLKIQPAKLEDSAVYLCASSLDRGGQQYFGPGTRLTVT.

V is TRBV30 and J is TRBJ1-5, with a possible D match to TRBD1 (6 bases). V was pared by 2 bases and J by 6 bases, with 20 bases between. The CDR3 covers 16 residues. Looked up from germline, CDR1 is GTSNPN and CDR2 is SVGIG (reference sequence). This CDR3 is CAWSSPTGTRRQPQHF. For the CDR3, the DNA is TGTGCCTGGAGTTCCCCAACAGGGACCCGGCGTCAGCCCCAGCATTTT.

The genes are TRBV5-1 and TRBJ1-6; 8 nucleotides line up with TRBD1. Germline CDR1 reads SGHRS; CDR2 reads YFSETQ. CDR3 size: 16 residues. Trimming removed 3 bases from V and 9 bases from J; junction bases left unmatched: 11. The CDR3: CASSWDRFGVGSPLHF. The DNA of the CDR3 is TGCGCCAGCAGCTGGGACAGGTTCGGGGTGGGTTCACCCCTCCACTTT.

CDR3 protein: CASRRDVSSYNEQFF. In DNA, the CDR3 is TGTGCCAGTAGGCGGGACGTTAGCTCCTACAATGAGCAGTTCTTC. V is TRBV19 and J is TRBJ2-1, with a tentative D call TRBD2 (6 bases). Trimming left V 6 bases short and J 0 bases short, with 12 bases between. Germline V lookup: CDR1 LNHDA, CDR2 SQIVND (reference sequence). This CDR3 comprises 15 residues.

The rearrangement uses TRBV3-1 (or the pseudogene TRBV3-2) and TRBJ2-5, with 7 bases fitting TRBD2. The length of the CDR3 is 16 residues. Germline loops: CDR1 LGHDT, CDR2 YNNKEL (reference sequence). V trimming: 0 bases; J trimming: 8 bases; junction bases outside the gene matches: 12. CDR3 coding DNA: TGTGCCAGCAGCCAAGAGGGTTCGAAATCGGGGGGAACCCAGTACTTC. This encodes CASSQEGSKSGGTQYF.

The chain couples TRBV7-8 to TRBJ1-5; D is possibly TRBD1 (5 bases). The V and J ends lost 5 bases and 10 bases respectively, with 21 bases between them. Germline V CDR1 and CDR2: SGHVS, FQNEAQ. The CDR3 extends over 15 amino acids. The CDR3 protein is CASSVLGAAGAPQHF. The CDR3 nucleotides read TGTGCCAGCAGCGTCCTCGGGGCCGCCGGGGCCCCCCAGCATTTT.

The chain employs TRBV7-2 and TRBJ2-1, with 7 nucleotides matching TRBD1. V trimming: 5 bases; J trimming: 2 bases; junction bases outside the gene matches: 3. There are 14 residues in the CDR3. Germline V gene data show CDR1 as SGHTA and CDR2 as FQGNSA. CDR3: CASSPDRAYNEQFF. As DNA, the CDR3 is TGTGCCAGCAGCCCAGACAGGGCCTACAATGAGCAGTTCTTC.

V gene TRBV28 combines with J gene TRBJ1-1; maybe TRBD1 (5 bases). V lost 2 bases and J 5 bases, leaving 18 bases between the germline ends. In germline, CDR1 is MDHEN, CDR2 SYDVKM. The length of the CDR3 is 16 residues. The CDR3 here is CASSLGGADLGTEAFF. CDR3 in DNA: TGTGCCAGCAGTTTAGGTGGGGCAGACCTGGGGACTGAAGCTTTCTTT. The whole variable domain, remainder taken from reference TRBV28 and TRBJ1-1, is DVKVTQSSRYLVKRTGEKVFLECVQDMDHENMFWYRQDPGLGLRLIYFSYDVKMKEKGDIPEGYSVSREKKERFSLILESASTNQTSMYLCASSLGGADLGTEAFFGQGTRLTVV.

The V gene is TRBV7-3, the J gene TRBJ2-7; 14 bases line up with TRBD2. Per germline, CDR1 SGHTA and CDR2 FQGTGA. V shed 2 bases and J 5 bases; nucleotides not matched to a gene: 2. The CDR3 extends over 15 amino acids. CDR3 region: CASSLGLAGGHEQYF. The CDR3, as DNA: TGTGCCAGCAGCTTAGGACTAGCGGGGGGTCACGAGCAGTACTTC.

J is TRBJ2-7 and V is TRBV29-1; TRBD1 agrees at 8 bases. Germline CDR1 reads SQVTM; CDR2 reads ANQGSEA. V lost 6 bases to trimming and J lost 1 base; unmatched junction nucleotides: 5. This CDR3 has 13 residues. In nucleotides, the CDR3 is TGCAGCGTGGAGACAGGGGAGTCCTACGAGCAGTACTTC. This translates into CSVETGESYEQYF.

The chain has TRBV5-1 and TRBJ2-2, with TRBD1 matching 8 bases. Germline CDR1 is SGHRS and CDR2 is YFSETQ. Trimming took 4 bases from V and 3 from J; bases not matched to a gene: 5. This CDR3 has 15 amino acids. In DNA form, the CDR3 reads TGCGCCAGCAGCCGGACAGGGTTGGACACCGGGGAGCTGTTTTTT. Protein: CASSRTGLDTGELFF. Full variable domain (remainder filled in from reference TRBV5-1 and TRBJ2-2): KAGVTQTPRYLIKTRGQQVTLSCSPISGHRSVSWYQQTPGQGLQFLFEYFSETQRNKGNFPGRFSGRQFSNSRSEMNVSTLELGDSALYLCASSRTGLDTGELFFGEGSRLTVL.

This chain links TRBV2 with TRBJ2-2; TRBD2 agrees at 8 bases. The CDR3 totals 14 residues. V lost 6 bases and J lost 4; bases outside the gene matches: 4. Germline CDR1 is SNHLY and CDR2 is FYNNEI. The CDR3 is CASRRLAGTGELFF. DNA for the CDR3: TGTGCCAGCAGGAGGCTAGCGGGCACCGGGGAGCTGTTTTTT.